These 8 T cell receptor beta chains originate from one sample sequenced in a study of T cell responses to AZD1222 COVID-19 vaccine. Some clones are missing from TCRdb's copy, which holds only in-frame ones; the method was immunoSEQ multiplex PCR. The profile shows about 84,000 clones, 86% of them singletons. The sample here was peripheral blood, taken 28 days after the second AZD1222 dose. The receptors stem from an adult who received the AZD1222 COVID-19 vaccine.

The chain has TRBV15 and TRBJ2-7, with TRBD1 matching over 8 bases. Looked up from germline, CDR1 is LNHNV and CDR2 is YYDKDF (reference sequence). J gave up 1 base and V 3 bases, and 2 bases lay outside the gene matches. CDR3 size: 14 residues. The CDR3 loop reads CATSSRTGSYEQYF. In DNA, the CDR3 is TGTGCCACCAGCAGCCGGACAGGGTCCTACGAGCAGTACTTC. The variable domain in full, with the rest retrieved from reference TRBV15 and TRBJ2-7, is DAMVIQNPRYQVTQFGKPVTLSCSQTLNHNVMYWYQQKSSQAPKLLFHYYDKDFNNEADTPDNFQSRRPNTSFCFLDIRSPGLGDTAMYLCATSSRTGSYEQYFGPGTRLTVT.

This chain connects TRBV5-7 to TRBJ1-5; D gene unclear. TRBV5-7 is assigned to the ORF class and has an uncertain function. CDR3 length: 11 amino acids. V was cut by 5 bases and J by 9 bases, with 9 bases left in between. CDR3 sequence: CASSSQRPQHF. CDR3 DNA: TGTGCCAGCAGTTCCCAGAGGCCCCAGCATTTT.

The chain is built from TRBV6-5 and TRBJ2-7, with D unresolved. The length of the CDR3 is 13 residues. The germline CDR1 and CDR2 sequences are MNHEY and SVGAGI. The V gene lost 5 bases and the J gene lost 7 bases, with 15 bases spanning the gap. The CDR3 loop reads CASSIRDNWEQYF. The CDR3 DNA follows: TGTGCCAGCAGTATTCGAGATAACTGGGAGCAGTACTTC.

For the CDR3, the DNA is TGTGCCAGCAGCCGGGACAACAATCAGCCCCAGCATTTT. This sequence encodes CASSRDNNQPQHF. The chain combines TRBV6-2 or TRBV6-3 with TRBJ1-5, with a weak D call TRBD1 (6 bases). V lost 6 bases to trimming and J lost 3 bases, with 9 bases between them. CDR3 length: 13 amino acids. Per the germline V gene, CDR1 is MNHEY and CDR2 is SVGEGT.

In the case of this clone: Other DNA sequences in this specimen translate into the identical CDR3. The rearrangement uses TRBV20-1 and TRBJ1-1; D unresolved. The germline V and J ends were trimmed by 6 bases and 4 bases, with 9 bases remaining between them. Germline V gene lookup returns CDR1 DFQATT and CDR2 SNEGSKA (reference sequence). CDR3 length: 11 amino acids. CDR3 residues: CSALRTTEAFF. CDR3 nucleotides: TGCAGTGCCTTACGTACCACTGAAGCTTTCTTT.

This clone was picked up a small number of times. V and J are TRBV19 and TRBJ1-2; D might be TRBD1 (5 bases). Germline CDR1 reads LNHDA; CDR2 reads SQIVND (reference sequence). The CDR3 contains 14 residues. V was clipped by 5 bases and J by 3 bases, with 13 bases between them. The CDR3: CASSAQGADYGYTF. The DNA for the CDR3 is TGTGCCAGTAGTGCTCAGGGAGCCGACTATGGCTACACCTTC.

This chain joins TRBV19 and TRBJ2-5; TRBD2 might be the D (6 bases). The germline CDR1 and CDR2 sequences are LNHDA and SQIVND (reference sequence). The CDR3 contains 15 residues. With 6 bases removed from V and 2 bases from J, the gap between germline ends came to 16 bases. The CDR3 protein is CASSPDWRDQETQYF. DNA for the CDR3: TGTGCCAGTAGCCCGGACTGGAGGGATCAAGAGACCCAGTACTTC.

This chain links TRBV5-6 with TRBJ2-3, with D uncertain. The CDR3 totals 15 residues. The germline V and J ends were trimmed by 3 bases and 0 bases, with 11 bases remaining between them. Germline values: CDR1 SGHDT, CDR2 YYEEEE. The CDR3 bases are TGTGCCAGCAGCTCGGTTGAGGTGAGCACAGATACGCAGTATTTT. Its translation is CASSSVEVSTDTQYF.